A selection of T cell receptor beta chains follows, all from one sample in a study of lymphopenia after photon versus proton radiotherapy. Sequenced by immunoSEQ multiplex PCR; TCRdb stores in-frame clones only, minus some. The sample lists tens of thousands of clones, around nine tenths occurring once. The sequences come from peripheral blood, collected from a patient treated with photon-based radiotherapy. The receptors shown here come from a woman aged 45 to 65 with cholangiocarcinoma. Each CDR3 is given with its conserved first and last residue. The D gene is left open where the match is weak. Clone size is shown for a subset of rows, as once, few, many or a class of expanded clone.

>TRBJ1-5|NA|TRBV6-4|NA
TGTGCCAGCAGTCCCCGGCGGGGTCACAATCAGCCCCAGCATTTT
CASSPRRGHNQPQHF
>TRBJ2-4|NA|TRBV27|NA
TGTGCCAGCAGTCCAAATCGACAGTGGCCCTCTAAAAACATTCAGTACTTC
CASSPNRQWPSKNIQYF
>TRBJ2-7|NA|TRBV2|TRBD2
TGTGCCAGCAGTGGGGGACTAGCGGGGCTTGGCGAGCAGTACTTC
CASSGGLAGLGEQYF
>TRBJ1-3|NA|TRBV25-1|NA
TGTGCCAGCAGTGAATCGTGGGGAGGAAACACCATATATTTT
CASSESWGGNTIYF
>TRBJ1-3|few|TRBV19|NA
TGTGCCAGTAGTATATTTCCTGGAAACACCATATATTTT
CASSIFPGNTIYF
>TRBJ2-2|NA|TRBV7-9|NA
TGTGCCAGCAGCCCAAGGTTCGGGGAGCTGTTTTTT
CASSPRFGELFF
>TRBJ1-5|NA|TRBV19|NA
TGTGCCAGTAGTATAGATTTACCTCCACAGCCCCAGCATTTT
CASSIDLPPQPQHF
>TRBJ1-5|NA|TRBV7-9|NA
TGTGCCAGCAGCTTTATTGGGGGGGCCGGTAATCAGCCCCAGCATTTT
CASSFIGGAGNQPQHF
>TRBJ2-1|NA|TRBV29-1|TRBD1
TGCAGCGTTTCCCGGGACAGGGGCAATGAGCAGTTCTTC
CSVSRDRGNEQFF
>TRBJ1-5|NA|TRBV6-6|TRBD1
TGTGCCACCCTGGACAGGTCCTATCAGCCCCAGCATTTT
CATLDRSYQPQHF
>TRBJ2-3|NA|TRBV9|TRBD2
TGTGCCAGCAGCCCATGGACTAGCGGGGCTTTGGGTACGCAGTATTTT
CASSPWTSGALGTQYF
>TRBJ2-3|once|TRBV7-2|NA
TGTGCCAGCAGCTTAGTAGTCTCGGAGACAGATACGCAGTATTTT
CASSLVVSETDTQYF
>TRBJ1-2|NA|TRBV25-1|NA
TGTGCCAGCAGTGAATCAAGACAGGTCTATGGCTACACCTTC
CASSESRQVYGYTF
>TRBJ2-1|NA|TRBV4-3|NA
TGCGCCAGCAGCCAAGATAGGGTCTATGAGCAGTTCTTC
CASSQDRVYEQFF
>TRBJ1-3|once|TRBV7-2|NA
TGTGCCAGCAGCTTTGGGGGAGCGGGAAACACCATATATTTT
CASSFGGAGNTIYF
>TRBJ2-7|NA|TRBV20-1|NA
TGCAGTGCCGACAGAGCCTACGAGCAGTACTTC
CSADRAYEQYF
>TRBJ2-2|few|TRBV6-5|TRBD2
TGTGCCAGCAGTTACCTTCGGGGGGGCGGCACCGGGGAGCTGTTTTTT
CASSYLRGGGTGELFF
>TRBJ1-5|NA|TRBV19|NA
TGTGCCAGTACCACAACGGAGATGATGAATCAGCCCCAGCATTTT
CASTTTEMMNQPQHF
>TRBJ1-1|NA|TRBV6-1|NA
TGTGCCAGCAGGGGGCAAAGAATAAACACTGAAGCTTTCTTT
CASRGQRINTEAFF
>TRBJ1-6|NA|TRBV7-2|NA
TGTGCCAGCAGCCCAAACCCTTCAAATTCACCCCTCCACTTT
CASSPNPSNSPLHF
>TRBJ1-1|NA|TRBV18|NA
TGTGCCAGCTCACCAAGGGGGGGAAACACTGAAGCTTTCTTT
CASSPRGGNTEAFF
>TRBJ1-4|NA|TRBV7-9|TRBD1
TGTGCCAGCAGCGACCGGGACAGGGTTGAAAAACTGTTTTTT
CASSDRDRVEKLFF
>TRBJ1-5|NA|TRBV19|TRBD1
TGTGCCAGTAGTTGGGACAGGCTTAGCAATCAGCCCCAGCATTTT
CASSWDRLSNQPQHF
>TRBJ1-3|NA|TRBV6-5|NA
TGTGCCACTATGGTAGGAAACACCATATATTTT
CATMVGNTIYF